The following is a T cell receptor (beta chain) sequence with its context. This clonotype was seen only a few times. It has no known antigen specificity. No much larger clone exists at a distance of one base, and base qualities are not known. Ophthalmopathy patients had moderately to severely active disease, Clinical Activity Score of at least 3, NOSPECS grade of at least 4, and duration under 3 months. Any patient with an uncontrolled infection, another autoimmune disease, pregnancy or lactation was excluded. Diagnoses were based on clinical symptoms, serum thyroxine and TRAb, thyroid ultrasound and orbital computed tomography. PBMCs were separated from roughly 9.6 ml of fresh peripheral blood using Ficoll-Paque density gradient centrifugation. Total RNA was extracted using Trizol reagent, and RNA quality was assessed on an Agilent 2100 Bioanalyzer. The entry originates in a study of T cells in Graves' hyperthyroidism and ophthalmopathy (dated by TCRdb to 2018 to 2020). At the level of the whole study: Peripheral blood was sampled at the time of initial diagnosis, prior to any treatment. TCR V-J signatures able to tell the groups apart were searched for in a discovery cohort of 90 to 100 patients, of whom 40 to 45 had Graves' ophthalmopathy and under 65 had stable Graves' hyperthyroidism. Prospective prediction of ophthalmopathy was tested in an independent validation cohort consisting of some 19 hyperthyroidism patients and approximately 16 patients who later progressed to ophthalmopathy. The 95 to 100 discovery patients were randomly divided into training and test sets at a 7:3 ratio. The study also compared thyroid tissue and blood T-cell repertoires from about 6 Graves' hyperthyroidism patients. Following sampling, methimazole starting at 30 mg daily was given to hyperthyroidism patients, and high-dose intravenous methylprednisolone was given to ophthalmopathy patients. The paper reports TCR Vbeta CDR3 sequencing of roughly 140 peripheral blood samples: approximately 41 ophthalmopathy, under 80 hyperthyroidism and approximately 17 progressor patients. Here is what the overall study found, with its caveats: A model built on a 13 V-J signature distinguished ophthalmopathy from stable hyperthyroidism, reaching around 87% sensitivity and around 81% specificity in cross-validation and 80%/75% in testing. No statistical method was used to set the sample size in advance, and investigators knew the group allocation. In validation, the model predicted progression to ophthalmopathy with around 71% sensitivity and roughly 72% specificity, a median of about 6 months before onset. Blood samples also contained most of the expanded thyroid clonotypes (frequency above 0.001), which suggests that blood repertoires may reflect thyroid immune responses.

CDR1 is given as LGHNA and CDR2 as YNFKEQ, both from the germline V gene. The cysteine opens and the phenylalanine closes a CDR3 of 13 amino acids. CDR3 DNA is the only sequence kept; it has 39 bases, read in frame from the first base. Deletion took 0 bases off V and 6 bases off J, with a span of 5 bases between the germline ends. Amplification of TCR beta CDR3 regions was carried out from RNA transcripts. The first round of RT-PCR for the TCR CDR3 was performed with the HTBI primer set and the Qiagen OneStep RT-PCR kit. The libraries were constructed in a second round of multiplex PCR and then size-selected and purified. The libraries were sequenced on an Illumina HiSeq2000 using paired-end 100 bp reads. The authors' analysis ran thus. SOAPnuke was used to process the raw data, removing reads that contained adapters or uncalled bases, had a mean Phred below 15, or lacked an exact match to the constant primer or identifier. High-quality paired reads were merged with COPE v1.2.5, and unique nucleotide sequences were defined as clonotypes. MiTCR v1.1 was used to align the clonotypes against IMGT TRBV, TRBD and TRBJ reference segments. The analysis was restricted to V-J combinations with a frequency above 0.0001, which together covered 99% to 99.2% of the repertoires. A TCS score was defined as the ratio between F50 (clonal expansion) and ExV (chaos), using BLOSUM62-based TCRdist between CDR3 peptides within each V-J. Welch's t-statistics and random forest reduced 450 to 600 V-J features to about 13, which were used in a naive Bayes classifier (R e1071). TCRdb trimmed public reads at Q25 via fastp, called clones via MiXCR and kept in-frame beta chains. Each record represents a unique CDR3 protein, reported with the most common genes and DNA among its rows. TCRdb, not the authors, supplied the V and J calls. The sample table shows 250,000 to 300,000 distinct CDR3 sequences, and about 15% are seen once. The ten largest clones represent over 50% of the sample.

Source material: blood. The TCR sequence derives from an older woman with Graves' ophthalmopathy. The chain uses TRBV4-2 and TRBJ2-2; there is no confident call for the D gene. CDR3 region: CASSQEVSGELFF. The DNA is as follows: TGTGCCAGCAGCCAAGAGGTATCCGGGGAGCTGTTTTTT.